The present entry profiles one TCR beta chain with its context. Antigen unknown. The data were obtained in a study of siplizumab effects on memory and regulatory T cells. Study-level points and caveats: Naive T cells seemed more diverse than memory cells; they also seemed major alloresponse contributors.

CDR3 length: 15 residues. Germline lookup yields CDR1 MNHEY and CDR2 SMNVEV (reference sequence). Trimming stripped 5 bases from V and 7 bases from J, with 20 bases between. Generated by immunoSEQ multiplex PCR, the TCRdb table keeps only in-frame clones and is missing some. The sample includes some 100,000 clones, around 94% of them seen just once. This chain links TRBV27 with TRBJ1-2, with D unresolved. This clonotype originated in a human donor in good health. Material for sequencing was Tregs sorted from blood. CDR3 sequence: CASSEIRGLVSGYTF. The CDR3 nucleotides are TGTGCCAGCAGTGAAATCCGCGGGCTCGTCTCTGGCTACACCTTC.